One TCR beta chain is described in this entry. Random-hexamer reverse transcription was applied to about 0.45 to 1 ug RNA. Via MiXCR, TCRdb re-called the immunoSEQ multiplex PCR reads, giving one row per CDR3 protein. Among over 130,000 distinct CDR3 sequences, roughly 94% were seen once, and the ten largest hold 0.14%. The sample comes from a study of CD8 T cells in Susac syndrome. The CDR3 sequence is 13 residues long. V dropped 0 bases and J dropped 8 bases, with 13 bases sitting between them. Germline V gene sequence: CDR1 DFQATT, CDR2 SNEGSKA (reference sequence). The TCR was taken from a human donor with Susac syndrome. The V and J genes are TRBV20-1 and TRBJ1-1; D unresolved. Sequencing used CD4+ T cells from PBMCs. CDR3 in DNA: TGCAGTGCTAGAGAGGGAGGCAGGCCGGAAGCTTTCTTT. It yields the protein CSAREGGRPEAFF.